These 17 T cell receptor beta chains were all obtained from the same sample, sequenced in a study of cytomegalovirus exposure and HLA in healthy donors (dated by TCRdb to about 2017). Libraries were prepared through the immunoSEQ multiplex PCR assay. The multiplex PCR relied on a mix of 60 forward primers for TCR Vbeta segments and 13 reverse primers for TCR Jbeta segments. TCRdb took this table from immuneACCESS and kept in-frame rearrangements with V and J called. Such tables lack part of the clones; where checked against another copy, unresolved V genes explain under half of the gap, and the rest is unexplained. This sample has about 140,000 clones in its table, and roughly 79% of those were observed once. Together, the top ten hold approximately 2.8% of the sample. The specimen was PBMCs. These receptors all stem from a male donor in good health and CMV-seronegative.

V gene TRBV15 combines with J gene TRBJ2-7, with D possibly being TRBD2 (5 bases). In germline, CDR1 is LNHNV, CDR2 YYDKDF (reference sequence). The CDR3 spans 14 residues. Trimming stripped 5 bases from V and 1 base from J, with 12 bases between. CDR3 sequence: CATSALPGSYEQYF. The CDR3 DNA is TGTGCCACCAGCGCCCTTCCGGGGTCCTACGAGCAGTACTTC.

V usage is TRBV18 and J usage is TRBJ2-5; D is possibly TRBD1 (6 bases). The germline V and J ends were trimmed by 2 bases and 2 bases, with 12 bases remaining between them. Germline V gene lookup returns CDR1 KGHSH and CDR2 LQKENI. The CDR3 consists of 15 residues. The CDR3 reads CASSPTPGEQETQYF. CDR3 DNA: TGTGCCAGCTCACCAACTCCAGGGGAACAAGAGACCCAGTACTTC.

The J gene is TRBJ2-1, the V gene TRBV5-1, with 9 bases that match TRBD1. Germline V lookup: CDR1 SGHRS, CDR2 YFSETQ. Losses at the gene ends were 0 bases for V and 2 bases for J; bases not matched to a gene: 0. The CDR3 loop spans 15 amino acids. CDR3 DNA sequence: TGCGCCAGCAGCTTGGACAGGGGGCCCTACAATGAGCAGTTCTTC. Translation: CASSLDRGPYNEQFF.

The chain couples TRBV7-3 to TRBJ2-3; D is possibly TRBD1 (6 bases). The CDR3 runs to 13 residues. Trimming took off 1 base at V and 6 bases at J, with 8 bases between the two ends. The germline CDR1 and CDR2 sequences are SGHTA and FQGTGA. CDR3 nucleotides: TGTGCCAGCAGCTTAATGAGGGGGGATACGCAGTATTTT. This gives the protein CASSLMRGDTQYF.

The gene calls are TRBV9 and TRBJ2-4; no clear D. This CDR3 comprises 15 residues. V lost 0 bases, J lost 0 bases, and 7 bases lay in between. Germline assignment: CDR1 SGDLS and CDR2 YYNGEE. CDR3 DNA: TGTGCCAGCAGCGTAGGTCTCTTAGCCAAAAACATTCAGTACTTC. Its protein product is CASSVGLLAKNIQYF.

The chain employs TRBV27 and TRBJ2-4; 7 bases match TRBD1. The CDR3 loop spans 15 amino acids. CDR1 and CDR2 from the germline V gene are MNHEY and SMNVEV (reference sequence). The V and J ends lost 4 bases and 0 bases, in that order; junction bases with no gene match: 3. The CDR3 protein is CASSSPGGAKNIQYF. CDR3 nucleotides: TGTGCCAGCAGTTCTCCAGGGGGAGCCAAAAACATTCAGTACTTC.

The J gene is TRBJ1-1, the V gene TRBV29-1, with 7 positions matching TRBD1. The CDR3 runs to 12 residues. V lost 8 bases to trimming and J lost 4 bases; unmatched junction nucleotides: 7. From germline, CDR1 is SQVTM and CDR2 ANQGSEA. This CDR3 reads CSCVWDSTEAFF. CDR3 in DNA: TGCAGCTGTGTATGGGACAGCACTGAAGCTTTCTTT.

This chain links TRBV19 with TRBJ1-2; D might be TRBD1 (6 bases). V lost 4 bases and J 5 bases, leaving 8 bases between the germline ends. Per the germline V gene, CDR1 is LNHDA and CDR2 is SQIVND (reference sequence). This CDR3 contains 12 residues. This CDR3 reads CASSTGQYGYTF. DNA for the CDR3: TGTGCCAGTAGTACCGGACAGTATGGCTACACCTTC.

The chain couples TRBV5-1 to TRBJ1-1, with TRBD1 identical over 11 bases. The trim removed 4 bases at V and 3 bases at J, leaving 14 bases unmatched. Germline V gives CDR1 SGHRS, CDR2 YFSETQ. The CDR3 is 18 amino acids. CDR3 amino acids: CASSIKRTGGERYTEAFF. DNA for the CDR3: TGCGCCAGCAGCATAAAACGGACAGGGGGCGAGAGATACACTGAAGCTTTCTTT.

The chain has TRBV11-2 and TRBJ1-3; no clear D. The CDR3 sequence is 15 residues long. V gave up 7 bases and J gave up 0 bases, with 13 bases separating them. CDR1 and CDR2 (germline): SGHAT, FQNNGV. CDR3 in amino acids: CASTITRGSGNTIYF. The CDR3, as DNA: TGTGCCAGCACCATCACCCGGGGCTCTGGAAACACCATATATTTT.

The rearrangement joins TRBV7-2 to TRBJ1-5, with D maybe TRBD1 (5 bases). Trimming cost V 1 base and J 5 bases, with 6 bases left between them. CDR3 length equals 13 residues. Germline CDR1 SGHTA, CDR2 FQGNSA. The CDR3 bases are TGTGCCAGCAGCTTAGAGGGGCATCAGCCCCAGCATTTT. Protein product: CASSLEGHQPQHF.

The V gene is TRBV6-4, the J gene TRBJ2-1, with D hard to call. Trimming removed 0 bases at V and 7 bases at J, with 7 bases between. Germline CDR1 reads MRHNA; CDR2 reads SNTAGT. This CDR3 region has 13 residues. CDR3 protein: CASSDSRTNEQFF. In nucleotides, the CDR3 is TGTGCCAGCAGTGACTCGAGAACGAATGAGCAGTTCTTC.

V usage is TRBV29-1 and J usage is TRBJ1-1, with 7 bases matching TRBD1. Losses at the gene ends were 6 bases for V and 0 bases for J; bases not matched to a gene: 4. Germline V CDR1 and CDR2: SQVTM, ANQGSEA. This CDR3 contains 13 residues. The CDR3 region has the DNA TGCAGCGTGAGACAGGGTCTGAACACTGAAGCTTTCTTT. Residues: CSVRQGLNTEAFF.

This chain uses TRBV6-5 with TRBJ2-3; 8 bases agree with TRBD2. This CDR3 contains 15 residues. Germline loops: CDR1 MNHEY, CDR2 SVGAGI. J gave up 1 base and V 5 bases, and 5 bases lay outside the gene matches. CDR3 sequence reads: CASSPSAGGTDTQYF. CDR3 bases: TGTGCCAGCAGTCCTTCAGCGGGGGGCACAGATACGCAGTATTTT.

The rearrangement joins TRBV6-1 to TRBJ2-7, with a weak D call TRBD2 (6 bases). This CDR3 comprises 15 residues. The germline CDR1 and CDR2 sequences are MNHNS and SASEGT. The V and J ends lost 6 bases and 7 bases respectively, with 22 bases between them. CDR3 in DNA: TGTGCCAGCAGGTGGGGGAGGTGGGGAAGTGGGGAGCAGTACTTC. Translating gives CASRWGRWGSGEQYF.

This clone occurred once. The CDR3 sequence is CASSIRQGAAFF. CDR3 nucleotides: TGTGCCAGTAGTATACGACAGGGGGCCGCTTTCTTT. The chain links TRBV19 to TRBJ1-1; 10 bases fit TRBD1. The CDR3 consists of 12 residues. The V gene end was trimmed by 2 bases and the J gene end by 11 bases; junction bases not matched to a gene: 2. Germline lookup yields CDR1 LNHDA and CDR2 SQIVND (reference sequence).

The J gene is TRBJ1-3, the V gene TRBV23-1; perhaps TRBD1 as D (5 bases). TRBV23-1 is designated an ORF whose function remains uncertain. Trimming pared 6 bases from V and 3 bases from J, leaving 15 bases between. This CDR3 is built from 15 residues. CDR3 residues: CASSEAWRGGNTIYF. The CDR3 nucleotides are TGCGCCAGCAGCGAAGCGTGGAGGGGTGGAAACACCATATATTTT.